This entry is about one T cell receptor beta chain. What it binds is unknown. V gave up 6 bases and J gave up 7 bases; unmatched junction bases: 10. Per germline, CDR1 MNHEY and CDR2 SVGAGI. The CDR3 contains 15 residues. These data belong to a study of cytomegalovirus exposure and HLA in healthy donors. The study drew the donors from its roughly 130-subject validation cohort, separate from the approximately 700-subject first cohort. Findings of the study overall: Using the classifier, cytomegalovirus status was reportedly diagnosed with high specificity and sensitivity. As confirmed in vitro, a few CMV-associated chains were specific for CMV antigens. Some TCR beta chains (roughly 160 of them) were listed as cytomegalovirus-associated.

Only in-frame clones appear in the TCRdb table, and some are missing; sequencing was by immunoSEQ multiplex PCR. The sample records roughly 200,000 clones, roughly 81% being singletons. Sequencing input: PBMCs. The V gene is TRBV6-5, the J gene TRBJ2-1; TRBD1 aligns across 9 bases. The source of this sequence is a woman aged 25 to 45 in good health and CMV-seronegative. CDR3 sequence: CASRPQGARMNEQFF. The CDR3 nucleotides read TGTGCCAGCAGACCACAGGGGGCGAGGATGAATGAGCAGTTCTTC.